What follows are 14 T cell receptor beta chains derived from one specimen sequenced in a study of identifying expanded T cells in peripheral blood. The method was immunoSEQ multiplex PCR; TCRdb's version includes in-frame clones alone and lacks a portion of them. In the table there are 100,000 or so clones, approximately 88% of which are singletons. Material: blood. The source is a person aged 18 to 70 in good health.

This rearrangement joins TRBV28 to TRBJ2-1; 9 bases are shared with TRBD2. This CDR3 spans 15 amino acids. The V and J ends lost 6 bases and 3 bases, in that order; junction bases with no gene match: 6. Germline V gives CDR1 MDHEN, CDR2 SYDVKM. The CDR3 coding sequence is TGTGCCAGCAGCATTAGACTAGCGGACTACAATGAGCAGTTCTTC. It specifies CASSIRLADYNEQFF.

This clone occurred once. CDR3 DNA: TGTGCCAGCAGCGTATCGGGGATGAACACTGAAGCTTTCTTT. This gives the protein CASSVSGMNTEAFF. This rearrangement joins TRBV9 to TRBJ1-1; D gene unclear. Per germline, CDR1 SGDLS and CDR2 YYNGEE. V lost 1 base to trimming and J lost 0 bases, with 7 bases between them. The CDR3 consists of 14 residues.

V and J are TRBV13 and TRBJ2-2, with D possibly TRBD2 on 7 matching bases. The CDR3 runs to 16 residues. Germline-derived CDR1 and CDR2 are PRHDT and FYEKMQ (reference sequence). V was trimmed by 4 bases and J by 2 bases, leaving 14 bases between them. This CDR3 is CASSSRGGGNTGELFF. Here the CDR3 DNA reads TGTGCCAGCAGCTCCAGGGGCGGGGGAAACACCGGGGAGCTGTTTTTT.

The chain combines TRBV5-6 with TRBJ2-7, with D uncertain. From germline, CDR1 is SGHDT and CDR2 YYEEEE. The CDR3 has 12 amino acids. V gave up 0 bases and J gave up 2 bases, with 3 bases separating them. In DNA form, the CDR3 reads TGTGCCAGCAGCTTGGGCACCTACGAGCAGTACTTC. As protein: CASSLGTYEQYF.

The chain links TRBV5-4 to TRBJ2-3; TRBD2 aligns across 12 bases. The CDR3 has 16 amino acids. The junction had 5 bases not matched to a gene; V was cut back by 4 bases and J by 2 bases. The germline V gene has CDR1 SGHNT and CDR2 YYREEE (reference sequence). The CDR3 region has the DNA TGTGCCAGCAGCCCGGGACTAGCGGGCGTCACAGATACGCAGTATTTT. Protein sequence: CASSPGLAGVTDTQYF.

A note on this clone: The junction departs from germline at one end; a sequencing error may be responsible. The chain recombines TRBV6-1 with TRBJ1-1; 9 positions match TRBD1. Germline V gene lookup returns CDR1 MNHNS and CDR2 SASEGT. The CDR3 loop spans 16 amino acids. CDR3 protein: CASSEGYRGQNPEAFF. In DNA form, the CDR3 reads TGTGCCAGCAGTGAGGGATACAGGGGGCAGAACCCTGAAGCTTTCTTT.

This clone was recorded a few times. The CDR3 reads CASSIDQRPQHF. Written as DNA, the CDR3 is TGTGCCAGTAGTATAGATCAGCGGCCCCAGCATTTT. The chain joins TRBV19 to TRBJ1-5; D is unresolved. Trimming removed 0 bases from V and 9 bases from J, with 6 bases in between. Germline values: CDR1 LNHDA, CDR2 SQIVND (reference sequence). CDR3 length: 12 residues. Supplemented by reference TRBV19 and TRBJ1-5, the full variable domain reads DGGITQSPKYLFRKEGQNVTLSCEQNLNHDAMYWYRQDPGQGLRLIYYSQIVNDFQKGDIAEGYSVSREKKESFPLTVTSAQKNPTAFYLCASSIDQRPQHFGDGTRLSIL.

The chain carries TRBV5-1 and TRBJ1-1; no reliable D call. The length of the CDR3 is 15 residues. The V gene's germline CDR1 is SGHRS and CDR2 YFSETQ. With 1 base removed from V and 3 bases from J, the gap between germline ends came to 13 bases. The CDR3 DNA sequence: TGCGCCAGCAGCTTGTTACCGGGTACGGACACTGAAGCTTTCTTT. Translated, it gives CASSLLPGTDTEAFF.

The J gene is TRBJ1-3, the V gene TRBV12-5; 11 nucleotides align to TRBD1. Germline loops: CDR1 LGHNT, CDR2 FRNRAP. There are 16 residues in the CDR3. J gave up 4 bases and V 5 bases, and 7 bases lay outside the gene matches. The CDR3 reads CASGPPGTGGGNTIYF. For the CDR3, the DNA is TGTGCTAGTGGTCCCCCCGGGACAGGGGGAGGAAACACCATATATTTT.

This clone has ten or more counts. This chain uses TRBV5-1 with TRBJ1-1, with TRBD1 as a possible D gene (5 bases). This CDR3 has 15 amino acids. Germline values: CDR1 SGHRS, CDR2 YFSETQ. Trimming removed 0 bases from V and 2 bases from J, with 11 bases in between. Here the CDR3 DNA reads TGCGCCAGCAGCTTGGACTGGGACGGAAACACTGAAGCTTTCTTT. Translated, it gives CASSLDWDGNTEAFF.

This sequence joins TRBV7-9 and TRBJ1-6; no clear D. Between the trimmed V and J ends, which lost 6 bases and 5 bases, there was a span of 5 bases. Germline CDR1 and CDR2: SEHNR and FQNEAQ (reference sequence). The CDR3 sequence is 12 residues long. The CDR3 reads CASSPNNSPLHF. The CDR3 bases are TGTGCCAGCAGTCCGAATAATTCACCCCTCCACTTT.

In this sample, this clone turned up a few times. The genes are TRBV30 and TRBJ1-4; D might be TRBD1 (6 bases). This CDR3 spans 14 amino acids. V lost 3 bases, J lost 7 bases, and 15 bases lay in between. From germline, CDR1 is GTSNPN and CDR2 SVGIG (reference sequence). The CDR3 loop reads CAWSVTGLGEKLFF. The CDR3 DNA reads TGTGCCTGGAGCGTTACAGGGTTAGGTGAAAAACTGTTTTTT.

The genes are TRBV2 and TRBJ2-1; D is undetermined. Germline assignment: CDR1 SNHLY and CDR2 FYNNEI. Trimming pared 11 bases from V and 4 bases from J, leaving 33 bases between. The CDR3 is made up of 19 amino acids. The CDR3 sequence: CAGESPVGSPLLQYNEQFF. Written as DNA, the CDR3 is TGTGCCGGAGAATCGCCTGTAGGATCGCCTCTCCTTCAGTACAATGAGCAGTTCTTC.

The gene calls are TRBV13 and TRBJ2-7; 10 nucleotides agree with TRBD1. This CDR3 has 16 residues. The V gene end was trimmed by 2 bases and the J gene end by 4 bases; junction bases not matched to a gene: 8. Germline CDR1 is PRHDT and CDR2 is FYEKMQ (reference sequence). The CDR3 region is CASSLIGTGEGYEQYF. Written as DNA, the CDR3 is TGTGCCAGCAGCTTAATAGGGACAGGGGAAGGGTACGAGCAGTACTTC.